A single sample is the source of the 15 T cell receptor beta chains below, sequenced in a study of cytomegalovirus exposure and HLA in healthy donors. Using immunoSEQ multiplex PCR, the repertoire was profiled, and TCRdb retains in-frame clones only, with some absent. The sample holds 150,000 to 200,000 clones, 85% seen once. Source material: PBMCs. The receptors originated from a man younger than 35 in good health and CMV-seropositive.

The CDR3 sequence: CASSLYTHTEAFF. The CDR3 DNA sequence: TGTGCCAGCAGTCTATATACCCACACTGAAGCTTTCTTT. This rearrangement joins TRBV2 to TRBJ1-1; D is ambiguous. This CDR3 is built from 13 residues. Trimming shortened V by 5 bases and J by 3 bases, and 10 bases separated the two germline ends. Germline loops: CDR1 SNHLY, CDR2 FYNNEI.

The chain joins TRBV7-9 to TRBJ2-7; TRBD1 matches at 11 bases. This CDR3 comprises 15 residues. Germline V gene data show CDR1 as SEHNR and CDR2 as FQNEAQ (reference sequence). Trimming at V came to 0 bases and at J to 2 bases, leaving 0 bases not matched to a gene. The CDR3 spells CASSLAGQGAYEQYF. As DNA, the CDR3 is TGTGCCAGCAGCTTAGCGGGACAGGGGGCCTACGAGCAGTACTTC. Combining the CDR3 with reference TRBV7-9 and TRBJ2-7 gives the whole variable domain DTGVSQNPRHKITKRGQNVTFRCDPISEHNRLYWYRQTLGQGPEFLTYFQNEAQLEKSRLLSDRFSAERPKGSFSTLEIQRTEQGDSAMYLCASSLAGQGAYEQYFGPGTRLTVT.

The rearrangement uses TRBV7-8 and TRBJ1-2; D might be TRBD1 (6 bases). Trimming cost V 1 base and J 8 bases, with 14 bases left between them. The germline V gene has CDR1 SGHVS and CDR2 FQNEAQ. The CDR3 is 14 amino acids. The CDR3 protein is CASSLVRQGLGYTF. The CDR3 bases are TGTGCCAGCAGCTTAGTGAGGCAGGGGCTAGGCTACACCTTC.

The chain combines TRBV7-9 with TRBJ1-5; 10 bases are shared with TRBD1. Germline V gives CDR1 SEHNR, CDR2 FQNEAQ (reference sequence). V dropped 4 bases and J dropped 4; count of bases not matched to a gene: 4. The CDR3 totals 15 residues. CDR3 sequence: CASSYGQGGNQPQHF. The CDR3 coding sequence is TGTGCCAGCAGCTACGGACAGGGGGGGAATCAGCCCCAGCATTTT.

The chain links TRBV30 to TRBJ2-1, with TRBD1 matching 7 bases. Germline V CDR1 and CDR2: GTSNPN, SVGIG (reference sequence). The CDR3 loop spans 13 amino acids. CDR3 sequence: CAAQGSSYNEQFF. The DNA for the CDR3 is TGTGCTGCACAGGGGAGCTCCTACAATGAGCAGTTCTTC.

The chain employs TRBV5-1 and TRBJ2-3; no firm D call. The CDR3 has 12 residues. Between the trimmed V and J ends, which lost 5 bases and 2 bases, there was a span of 6 bases. Germline loops: CDR1 SGHRS, CDR2 YFSETQ. This CDR3 is CASRLDTDTQYF. For the CDR3, the DNA is TGCGCCAGCAGACTCGACACAGATACGCAGTATTTT.

The chain couples TRBV28 to TRBJ1-5; a possible D gene is TRBD1 (6 bases). Germline loops: CDR1 MDHEN, CDR2 SYDVKM. There are 12 residues in the CDR3. The V end was cut by 4 bases, the J end by 12 bases, with 13 bases between. CDR3 coding DNA: TGTGCCAGCAGTTGGGGGCGCCGGGGCCAGCATTTT. It encodes CASSWGRRGQHF.

The chain recombines TRBV11-2 with TRBJ2-7; D ambiguous. Germline V gene lookup returns CDR1 SGHAT and CDR2 FQNNGV. Trimming pared 6 bases from V and 0 bases from J, leaving 6 bases between. This CDR3 is built from 12 residues. DNA for the CDR3: TGTGCCAGCAGTTCTAGCTCCTACGAGCAGTACTTC. Translating gives CASSSSSYEQYF.

V and J are TRBV27 and TRBJ2-6; 10 bases are a match to TRBD2. From germline, CDR1 is MNHEY and CDR2 SMNVEV (reference sequence). Trimming at V came to 5 bases and at J to 4 bases, leaving 5 bases not matched to a gene. CDR3 size: 16 residues. The CDR3 reads CASSLAGAGGANVLTF. CDR3 bases: TGTGCCAGCAGTCTAGCGGGAGCTGGAGGGGCCAACGTCCTGACTTTC.

The chain joins TRBV6-5 to TRBJ1-5; D not certain. Trimming took 6 bases from V and 4 from J, leaving 10 bases between them. CDR3 length equals 13 residues. The germline CDR1 and CDR2 sequences are MNHEY and SVGAGI. CDR3 amino acids: CASRNRENQPQHF. The CDR3, as DNA: TGTGCCAGCAGAAACAGAGAAAATCAGCCCCAGCATTTT.

This rearrangement joins TRBV9 to TRBJ2-1; a possible D gene is TRBD2 (5 bases). V dropped 0 bases and J dropped 1 base, with 8 bases sitting between them. The CDR3 is made up of 15 amino acids. The germline V gene encodes CDR1 SGDLS and CDR2 YYNGEE. The CDR3 DNA reads TGTGCCAGCAGCGTAGAAGCGGTTTCCTACAATGAGCAGTTCTTC. The encoded protein is CASSVEAVSYNEQFF.

The chain employs TRBV11-2 and TRBJ2-3; 11 positions agree with TRBD2. CDR1 is SGHAT and CDR2 is FQNNGV in the germline V gene. There are 18 residues in the CDR3. J gave up 1 base and V 3 bases, and 9 bases lay outside the gene matches. CDR3 region: CASSFLAGGFSGTDTQYF. CDR3 nucleotides: TGTGCCAGCAGCTTCCTAGCGGGAGGATTTTCAGGCACAGATACGCAGTATTTT.

This chain connects TRBV9 to TRBJ2-5; 9 positions match TRBD2. Trimming took 5 bases from V and 3 from J; bases not matched to a gene: 5. CDR3 size: 14 residues. Germline V gives CDR1 SGDLS, CDR2 YYNGEE. DNA for the CDR3: TGTGCCAGCAGTACTGCTAGCGGGGAAGAGACCCAGTACTTC. Translating it yields CASSTASGEETQYF. Using reference TRBV9 and TRBJ2-5 for the parts outside the CDR3, the full variable domain is DSGVTQTPKHLITATGQRVTLRCSPRSGDLSVYWYQQSLDQGLQFLIQYYNGEERAKGNILERFSAQQFPDLHSELNLSSLELGDSALYFCASSTASGEETQYFGPGTRLLVL.

The chain uses TRBV5-1 and TRBJ2-5; a weak D match, TRBD1 (5 bases). The CDR3 extends over 15 amino acids. V dropped 4 bases and J dropped 4 bases, with 17 bases sitting between them. The germline gives CDR1 SGHRS, CDR2 YFSETQ. CDR3 DNA: TGCGCCAGCAGCGAACAGGCACGGGTGGCAGAGACCCAGTACTTC. Its protein is CASSEQARVAETQYF.

The genes are TRBV5-1 and TRBJ2-7; 8 nucleotides match TRBD2. Trimming at V came to 0 bases and at J to 3 bases, leaving 2 bases not matched to a gene. The V gene's germline CDR1 is SGHRS and CDR2 YFSETQ. This CDR3 comprises 14 residues. CDR3 amino acids: CASSLVSGNYEQYF. The CDR3 DNA sequence: TGCGCCAGCAGCTTGGTTAGCGGGAACTACGAGCAGTACTTC.